The sequence of this T cell receptor (beta chain) was determined in a study of blood T cell repertoires in COVID-19. Data came from immunoSEQ multiplex PCR; TCRdb stores just in-frame clones and leaves some out. This table has over 200,000 clones, 87% appearing once. The V segment lost 5 bases and the J segment 7 bases; nucleotides outside the gene matches: 4. In germline, CDR1 is KGHSH, CDR2 LQKENI. The CDR3 loop spans 14 amino acids. This clone appeared once. V gene TRBV18 combines with J gene TRBJ1-6, with TRBD1 identical over 8 bases. The receptor's source is a man between 35 and 55 years old with active or convalescent COVID-19. The sequenced sample was peripheral blood. CDR3 amino acids: CASSGDRSNSPLHF. The CDR3 DNA reads as TGTGCCAGCTCAGGGGACAGGAGCAATTCACCCCTCCACTTT.